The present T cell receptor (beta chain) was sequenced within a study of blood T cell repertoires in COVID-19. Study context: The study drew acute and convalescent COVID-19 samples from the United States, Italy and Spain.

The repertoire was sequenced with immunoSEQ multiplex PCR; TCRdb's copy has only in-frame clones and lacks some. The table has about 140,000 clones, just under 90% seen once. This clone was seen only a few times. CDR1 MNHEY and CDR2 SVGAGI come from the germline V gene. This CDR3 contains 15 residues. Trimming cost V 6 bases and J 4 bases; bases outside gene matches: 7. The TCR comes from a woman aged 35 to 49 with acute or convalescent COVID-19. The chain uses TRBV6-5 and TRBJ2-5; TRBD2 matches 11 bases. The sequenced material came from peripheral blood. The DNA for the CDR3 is TGTGCCAGCAGCCGCCCCGGACTAGCGGGAGAGACCCAGTACTTC. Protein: CASSRPGLAGETQYF.